The 16 T cell receptor beta chains below all came from one sample that was sequenced in a study of response to subunit inactivated influenza vaccine (dated by TCRdb to the late 2010s). Per the publication, the time point label means: approximately 45 days after influenza vaccine administration. Library prep was done by RT-PCR. The sequencer listed for this sample is Illumina HiSeq 2500. TCRdb's own reprocessing of the public reads used fastp at Q25 and MiXCR and kept productive beta chains. Merged by CDR3 protein, the rows form single entries marked with the most common genes and DNA. This sample is represented by about 480,000 distinct CDR3 sequences; 10% to 15% of them were singletons. In total, the top ten clones hold approximately 14% of the sample. The sequencing used PBMCs from blood, collected 40 to 50 days after vaccination. These receptors originate from a man aged 50-59 years who received an inactivated influenza vaccine. Donor details come from another sample of the same person, matched by shared clones.

V is TRBV20-1 and J is TRBJ2-1, with 8 positions matching TRBD1. CDR3 size: 15 residues. The junction had 18 bases not matched to a gene; V was cut back by 8 bases and J by 9 bases. The germline V gene encodes CDR1 DFQATT and CDR2 SNEGSKA (reference sequence). The CDR3, as DNA: TGCAGTCCAGAAGGACAGGGAGAAGACTTGGGTGAGCAGTTCTTC. Translation gives CSPEGQGEDLGEQFF.

This clonotype was detected ten times or more. The rearrangement links TRBV7-9 to TRBJ2-1; D might be TRBD2 (5 bases). V gave up 3 bases and J gave up 7 bases, with 10 bases separating them. Germline V gives CDR1 SEHNR, CDR2 FQNEAQ (reference sequence). The CDR3 is 13 residues long. This CDR3 reads CASSLDRGNEQFF. The CDR3 bases are TGTGCCAGCAGCTTGGACCGAGGGAATGAGCAGTTCTTC. Drawing the rest from reference TRBV7-9 and TRBJ2-1, the complete variable domain is DTGVSQNPRHKITKRGQNVTFRCDPISEHNRLYWYRQTLGQGPEFLTYFQNEAQLEKSRLLSDRFSAERPKGSFSTLEIQRTEQGDSAMYLCASSLDRGNEQFFGPGTRLTVL.

This clonotype was counted a few times. The rearrangement uses TRBV7-8 and TRBJ1-2, with 7 bases identical to TRBD1. The J segment lost 3 bases and the V segment lost 5 bases, leaving 12 bases of the junction unmatched. Germline V gives CDR1 SGHVS, CDR2 FQNEAQ. The CDR3 spans 16 residues. The CDR3 sequence is CASSRYGEDRDYGYTF. The CDR3 DNA is TGTGCCAGCAGCCGTTACGGGGAAGACAGGGACTATGGCTACACCTTC.

This clonotype was observed a few times. V gene TRBV5-1 combines with J gene TRBJ2-7; TRBD2 agrees at 9 bases. The CDR3 totals 15 residues. Trimming took 5 bases from V and 2 from J; bases not matched to a gene: 8. CDR1 and CDR2 from the germline V gene are SGHRS and YFSETQ. The CDR3 loop is CASRTGTSSTYEQYF. In DNA, the CDR3 is TGCGCCAGCAGGACCGGGACTAGCTCGACCTACGAGCAGTACTTC.

In its sample, this clonotype was seen many times. The CDR3 DNA follows: TGCGCCAGCAACGAGGGGATCCTTAGCTCCTACAATGAGCAGTTCTTC. Its protein is CASNEGILSSYNEQFF. This rearrangement joins TRBV5-1 to TRBJ2-1; tentatively, D is TRBD1 or TRBD2 (5 bases each). This CDR3 is built from 16 residues. CDR1 and CDR2 (germline): SGHRS, YFSETQ. Trimming shortened V by 6 bases and J by 0 bases, and 16 bases separated the two germline ends. The whole variable domain, filled in from reference TRBV5-1 and TRBJ2-1, reads KAGVTQTPRYLIKTRGQQVTLSCSPISGHRSVSWYQQTPGQGLQFLFEYFSETQRNKGNFPGRFSGRQFSNSRSEMNVSTLELGDSALYLCASNEGILSSYNEQFFGPGTRLTVL.

The V gene is TRBV4-1, the J gene TRBJ2-1; a possible D gene is TRBD1 (7 bases). V was cut by 0 bases and J by 12 bases, with 15 bases left in between. CDR3 length: 14 amino acids. Per germline, CDR1 MGHRA and CDR2 YSYEKL. Written as DNA, the CDR3 is TGCGCCAGCAGCCAAGATCTTCAGGGGGGATGGCAGTTCTTC. Its protein is CASSQDLQGGWQFF.

This clonotype was found many times. The chain employs TRBV5-1 and TRBJ2-1; no clear D gene. CDR3 size: 13 residues. Trimming left V 0 bases short and J 6 bases short, with 7 bases between. Germline lookup yields CDR1 SGHRS and CDR2 YFSETQ. CDR3 nucleotides: TGCGCCAGCAGCTTGGACCTGGCCAATGAGCAGTTCTTC. It translates to CASSLDLANEQFF.

For the CDR3, the DNA is TGTGCCAGCAGCTTACAGCTCTCTGGGGCCAACGTCCTGACTTTC. As protein: CASSLQLSGANVLTF. The chain employs TRBV6-5 and TRBJ2-6; D remains unclear. This CDR3 contains 15 residues. Germline loops: CDR1 MNHEY, CDR2 SVGAGI. The V end was cut by 6 bases, the J end by 0 bases, with 9 bases between.

This clonotype was detected ten times or more. The V gene is TRBV6-1, the J gene TRBJ1-1, with D perhaps matching TRBD1 (5 bases). Between the trimmed V and J ends, which lost 1 base and 3 bases, there was a span of 12 bases. The CDR3 runs 15 residues. Germline V gene lookup returns CDR1 MNHNS and CDR2 SASEGT. The CDR3 nucleotides are TGTGCCAGCAGTGAAGTTGTGGGGCCTCACACTGAAGCTTTCTTT. This gives the protein CASSEVVGPHTEAFF.

There are a few counts of this clonotype. The chain carries TRBV20-1 and TRBJ1-3; D unresolved. Germline CDR1 is DFQATT and CDR2 is SNEGSKA (reference sequence). The CDR3 has 14 amino acids. The V gene lost 2 bases and the J gene lost 0 bases, with 8 bases spanning the gap. CDR3 sequence (DNA): TGCAGTGCTAGACGAGTCGGCTCTGGAAACACCATATATTTT. It specifies CSARRVGSGNTIYF.

This clonotype was seen a few times. The chain uses TRBV3-1 and TRBJ2-7, with no clear D. Trimming removed 2 bases at V and 4 bases at J, with 6 bases between. Germline CDR1 and CDR2: LGHDT and YNNKEL (reference sequence). CDR3 length: 12 amino acids. The CDR3 sequence: CASSQYPYEQYF. DNA of the CDR3: TGTGCCAGCAGCCAATATCCGTACGAGCAGTACTTC.

This clonotype turned up a few times. J is TRBJ1-2 and V is TRBV7-2; 7 bases match TRBD1. The CDR3 loop spans 13 amino acids. Germline CDR1 is SGHTA and CDR2 is FQGNSA. The junction had 4 bases not matched to a gene; V was cut back by 5 bases and J by 4 bases. CDR3 loop: CASSRRQGYGYTF. The CDR3 nucleotides read TGTGCCAGCAGCCGACGACAGGGCTATGGCTACACCTTC.

This clonotype was picked up a small number of times. The CDR3 loop is CASSEGLAAKTQYF. DNA for the CDR3: TGTGCCAGCAGTGAAGGACTAGCCGCCAAGACCCAGTACTTC. The chain couples TRBV12-3 or TRBV12-4 to TRBJ2-5; 8 bases are a match to TRBD2. Trimming cost V 5 bases and J 6 bases; bases outside gene matches: 8. This CDR3 has 14 residues.

This clonotype was detected only a few times. V is TRBV7-2 and J is TRBJ2-3; no definite D call. CDR3 length equals 15 residues. The germline V gene encodes CDR1 SGHTA and CDR2 FQGNSA. V lost 5 bases to trimming and J lost 2 bases, with 14 bases between them. The CDR3 loop reads CASSKAVGITDTQYF. The DNA of the CDR3 is TGTGCCAGCAGCAAGGCGGTAGGAATCACAGATACGCAGTATTTT. The variable domain in full, with the rest retrieved from reference TRBV7-2 and TRBJ2-3, is GAGVSQSPSNKVTEKGKDVELRCDPISGHTALYWYRQSLGQGLEFLIYFQGNSAPDKSGLPSDRFSAERTGGSVSTLTIQRTQQEDSAVYLCASSKAVGITDTQYFGPGTRLTVL.

The V gene is TRBV7-8, the J gene TRBJ2-7, with 8 bases that match TRBD1. Trimming at V came to 1 base and at J to 6 bases, leaving 5 bases not matched to a gene. Germline V gene data show CDR1 as SGHVS and CDR2 as FQNEAQ. This CDR3 contains 14 residues. The CDR3: CASSLGTGLFEQYF. In nucleotides, the CDR3 is TGTGCCAGCAGCTTAGGGACAGGGTTATTCGAGCAGTACTTC.

Many counts were recorded for this clonotype. J is TRBJ1-5 and V is TRBV29-1; possible D gene TRBD1, 6 bases. The CDR3 is made up of 13 amino acids. The germline gives CDR1 SQVTM, CDR2 ANQGSEA. The V end lost 6 bases, the J end lost 0 bases, and 9 bases lay between the germline ends. The CDR3 loop reads CSVSGDSNQPQHF. CDR3 nucleotides: TGCAGCGTCTCAGGGGATAGCAATCAGCCCCAGCATTTT.